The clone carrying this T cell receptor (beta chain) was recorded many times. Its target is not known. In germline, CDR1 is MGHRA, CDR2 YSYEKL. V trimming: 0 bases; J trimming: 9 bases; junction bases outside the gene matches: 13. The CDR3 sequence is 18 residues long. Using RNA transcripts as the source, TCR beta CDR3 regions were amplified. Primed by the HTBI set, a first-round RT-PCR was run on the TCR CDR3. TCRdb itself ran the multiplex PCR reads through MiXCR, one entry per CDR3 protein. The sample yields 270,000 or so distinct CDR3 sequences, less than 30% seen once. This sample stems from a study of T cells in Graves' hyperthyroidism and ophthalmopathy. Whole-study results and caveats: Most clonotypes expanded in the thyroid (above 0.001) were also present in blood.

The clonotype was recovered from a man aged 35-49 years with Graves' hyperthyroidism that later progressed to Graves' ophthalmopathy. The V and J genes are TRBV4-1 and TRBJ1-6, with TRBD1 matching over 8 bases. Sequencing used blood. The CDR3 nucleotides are TGCGCCAGCAGCCAAGATAGCTGGGACAGGATCGGGATTTCACCCCTCCACTTT. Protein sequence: CASSQDSWDRIGISPLHF.